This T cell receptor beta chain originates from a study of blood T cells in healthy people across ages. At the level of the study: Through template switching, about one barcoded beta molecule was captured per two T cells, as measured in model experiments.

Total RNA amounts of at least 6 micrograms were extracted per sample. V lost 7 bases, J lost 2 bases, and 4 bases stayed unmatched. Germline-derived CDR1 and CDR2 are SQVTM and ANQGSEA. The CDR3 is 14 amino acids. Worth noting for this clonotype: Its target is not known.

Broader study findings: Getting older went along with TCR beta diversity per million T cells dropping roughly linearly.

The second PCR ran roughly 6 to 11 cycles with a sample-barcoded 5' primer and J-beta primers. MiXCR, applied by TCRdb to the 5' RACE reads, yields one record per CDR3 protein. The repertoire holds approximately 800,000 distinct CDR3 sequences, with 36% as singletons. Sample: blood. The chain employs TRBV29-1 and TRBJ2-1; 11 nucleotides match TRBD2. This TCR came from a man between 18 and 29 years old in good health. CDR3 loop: CSASGRTTYNEQFF. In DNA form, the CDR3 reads TGCAGCGCTAGCGGGAGGACCACCTACAATGAGCAGTTCTTC.